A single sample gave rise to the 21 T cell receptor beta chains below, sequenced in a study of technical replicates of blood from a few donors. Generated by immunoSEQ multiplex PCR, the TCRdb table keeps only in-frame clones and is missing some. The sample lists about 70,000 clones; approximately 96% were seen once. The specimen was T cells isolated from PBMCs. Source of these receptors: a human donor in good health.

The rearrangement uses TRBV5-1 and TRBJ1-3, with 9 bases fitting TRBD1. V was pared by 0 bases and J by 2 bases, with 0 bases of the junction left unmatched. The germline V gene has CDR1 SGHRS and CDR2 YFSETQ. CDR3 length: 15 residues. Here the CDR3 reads CASSLGTGAGNTIYF. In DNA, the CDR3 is TGCGCCAGCAGCTTGGGGACAGGGGCTGGAAACACCATATATTTT. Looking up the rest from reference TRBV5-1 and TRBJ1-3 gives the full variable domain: KAGVTQTPRYLIKTRGQQVTLSCSPISGHRSVSWYQQTPGQGLQFLFEYFSETQRNKGNFPGRFSGRQFSNSRSEMNVSTLELGDSALYLCASSLGTGAGNTIYFGEGSWLTVV.

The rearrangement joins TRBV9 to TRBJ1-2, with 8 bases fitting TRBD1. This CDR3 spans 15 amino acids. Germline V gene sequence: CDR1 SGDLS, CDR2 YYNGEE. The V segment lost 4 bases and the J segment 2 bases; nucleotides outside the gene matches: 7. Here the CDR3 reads CASSFTTGENYGYTF. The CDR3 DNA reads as TGTGCCAGCAGCTTTACGACAGGGGAGAACTATGGCTACACCTTC.

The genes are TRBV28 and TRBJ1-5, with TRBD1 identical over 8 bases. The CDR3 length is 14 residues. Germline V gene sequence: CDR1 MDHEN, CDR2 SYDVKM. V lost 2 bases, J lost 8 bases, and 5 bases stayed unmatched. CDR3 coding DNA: TGTGCCAGCAGTTTACCCGGACAGGGAAAGCCCCAGCATTTT. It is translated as CASSLPGQGKPQHF.

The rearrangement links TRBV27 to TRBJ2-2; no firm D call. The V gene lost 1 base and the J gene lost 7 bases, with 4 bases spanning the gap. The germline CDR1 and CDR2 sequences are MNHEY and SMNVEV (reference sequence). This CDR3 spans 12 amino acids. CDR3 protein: CASSLYGGELFF. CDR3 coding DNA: TGTGCCAGCAGTTTATACGGCGGGGAGCTGTTTTTT.

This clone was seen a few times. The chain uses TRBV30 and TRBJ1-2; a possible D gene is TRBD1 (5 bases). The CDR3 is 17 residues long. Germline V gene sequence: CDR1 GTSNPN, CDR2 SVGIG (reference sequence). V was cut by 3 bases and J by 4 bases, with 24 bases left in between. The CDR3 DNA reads TGTGCCTGGAGAATGGGGCAGGGATGTCCATTTGGCTATGGCTACACCTTC. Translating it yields CAWRMGQGCPFGYGYTF.

CDR3 nucleotide sequence: TGTGCCAGCATCAAGCTTATTTCTGGAAACACCATATATTTT. Amino acid sequence: CASIKLISGNTIYF. V and J are TRBV6-1 and TRBJ1-3, with no clear D. This CDR3 has 14 residues. V was cut by 7 bases and J by 1 base, with 11 bases left in between. Germline V gene data show CDR1 as MNHNS and CDR2 as SASEGT.

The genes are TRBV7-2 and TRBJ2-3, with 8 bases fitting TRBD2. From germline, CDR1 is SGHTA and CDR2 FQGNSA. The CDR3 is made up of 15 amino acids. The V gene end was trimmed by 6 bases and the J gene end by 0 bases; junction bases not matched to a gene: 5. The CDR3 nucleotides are TGTGCCAGCAGGGCCACTAGCGGAAGCACAGATACGCAGTATTTT. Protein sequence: CASRATSGSTDTQYF.

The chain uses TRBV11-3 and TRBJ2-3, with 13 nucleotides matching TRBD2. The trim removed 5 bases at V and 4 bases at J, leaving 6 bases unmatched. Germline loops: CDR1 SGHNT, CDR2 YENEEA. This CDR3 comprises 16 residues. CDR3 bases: TGTGCCAGCAGCGTGGGGACTAGCGGGGCGTCAGATACGCAGTATTTT. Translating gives CASSVGTSGASDTQYF.

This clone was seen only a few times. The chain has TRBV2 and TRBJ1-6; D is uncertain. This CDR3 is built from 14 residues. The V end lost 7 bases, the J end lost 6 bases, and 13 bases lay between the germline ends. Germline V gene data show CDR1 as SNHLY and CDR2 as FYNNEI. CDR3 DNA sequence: TGTGCCAGCATCCCCGACACTTTTAATTCACCCCTCCACTTT. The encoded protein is CASIPDTFNSPLHF.

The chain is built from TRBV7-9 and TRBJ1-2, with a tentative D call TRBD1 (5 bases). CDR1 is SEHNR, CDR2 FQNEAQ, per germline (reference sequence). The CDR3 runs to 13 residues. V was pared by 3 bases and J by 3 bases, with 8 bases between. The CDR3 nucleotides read TGTGCCAGCAGCTTTCCGGGGGACTATGGCTACACCTTC. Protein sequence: CASSFPGDYGYTF.

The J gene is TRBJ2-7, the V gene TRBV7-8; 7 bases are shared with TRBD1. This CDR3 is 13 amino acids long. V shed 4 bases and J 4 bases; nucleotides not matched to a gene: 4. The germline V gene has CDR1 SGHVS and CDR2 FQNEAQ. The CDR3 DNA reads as TGTGCCAGCAGCTACGACAGGGCGTACGAGCAGTACTTC. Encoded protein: CASSYDRAYEQYF.

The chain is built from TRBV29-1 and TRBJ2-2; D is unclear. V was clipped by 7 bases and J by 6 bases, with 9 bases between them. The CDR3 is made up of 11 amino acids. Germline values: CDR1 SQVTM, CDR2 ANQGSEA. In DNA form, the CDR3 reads TGCAGCGCCGGAGAGGCCGGGGAGCTGTTTTTT. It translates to CSAGEAGELFF.

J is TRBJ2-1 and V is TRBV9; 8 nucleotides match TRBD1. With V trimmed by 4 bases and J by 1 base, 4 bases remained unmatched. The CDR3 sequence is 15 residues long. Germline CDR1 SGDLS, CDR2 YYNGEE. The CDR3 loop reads CASSLRQGSYNEQFF. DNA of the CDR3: TGTGCCAGCAGCCTTCGACAGGGGTCCTACAATGAGCAGTTCTTC.

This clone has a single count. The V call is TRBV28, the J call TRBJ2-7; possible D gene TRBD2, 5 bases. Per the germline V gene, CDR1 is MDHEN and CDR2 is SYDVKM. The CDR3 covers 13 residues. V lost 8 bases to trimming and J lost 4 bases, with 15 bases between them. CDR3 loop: CASRLWRAYEQYF. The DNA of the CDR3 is TGTGCCAGCCGACTCTGGCGGGCATACGAGCAGTACTTC.

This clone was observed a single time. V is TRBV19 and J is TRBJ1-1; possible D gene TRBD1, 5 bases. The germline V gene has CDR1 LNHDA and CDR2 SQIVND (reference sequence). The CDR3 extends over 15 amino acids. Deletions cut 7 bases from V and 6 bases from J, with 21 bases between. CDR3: CASTVPWVGDSEAFF. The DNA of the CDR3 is TGTGCCAGTACCGTCCCCTGGGTAGGGGACTCTGAAGCTTTCTTT.

The chain's CDR3 is CAWDTGGNTEAFF. The CDR3 nucleotides read TGTGCCTGGGACACAGGGGGGAACACTGAAGCTTTCTTT. The chain combines TRBV30 with TRBJ1-1; 8 bases fit TRBD1. Per the germline V gene, CDR1 is GTSNPN and CDR2 is SVGIG (reference sequence). The J segment lost 1 base and the V segment lost 5 bases, leaving 3 bases of the junction unmatched. The CDR3 is made up of 13 amino acids.

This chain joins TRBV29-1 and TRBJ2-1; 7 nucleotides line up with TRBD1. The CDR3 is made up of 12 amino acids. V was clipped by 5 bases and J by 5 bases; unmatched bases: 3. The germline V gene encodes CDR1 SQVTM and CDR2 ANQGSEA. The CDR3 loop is CSVPTGNNEQFF. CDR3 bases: TGCAGCGTTCCGACAGGGAACAATGAGCAGTTCTTC.

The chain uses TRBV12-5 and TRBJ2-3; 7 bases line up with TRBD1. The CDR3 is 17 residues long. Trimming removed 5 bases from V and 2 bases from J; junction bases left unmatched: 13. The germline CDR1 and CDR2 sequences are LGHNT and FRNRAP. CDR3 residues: CASGQPPGQTFTDTQYF. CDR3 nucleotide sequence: TGTGCTAGTGGTCAACCTCCGGGACAGACTTTCACAGATACGCAGTATTTT.

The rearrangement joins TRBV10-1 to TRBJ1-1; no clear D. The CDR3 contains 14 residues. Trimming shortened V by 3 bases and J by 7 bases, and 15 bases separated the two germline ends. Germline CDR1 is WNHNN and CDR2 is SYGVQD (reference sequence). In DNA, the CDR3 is TGCGCCAGCAGTGACGGGATGGTCCGCGATGAAGCTTTCTTT. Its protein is CASSDGMVRDEAFF.

The CDR3 DNA is TGTGCCAGCAGCCAAGGGAGGTCCATGGACACTGAAGCTTTCTTT. Protein product: CASSQGRSMDTEAFF. The chain joins TRBV4-2 to TRBJ1-1; D gene uncertain. Trimming left V 1 base short and J 3 bases short, with 12 bases between. The CDR3 runs 15 residues. Per germline, CDR1 LGHNA and CDR2 YNFKEQ.

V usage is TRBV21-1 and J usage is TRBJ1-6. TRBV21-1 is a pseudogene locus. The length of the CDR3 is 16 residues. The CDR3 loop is CASASGGYSYNSPLHF. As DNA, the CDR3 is TGTGCCAGCGCATCGGGGGGGTACTCCTATAATTCACCCCTCCACTTT.